These 5 T cell receptor beta chains were sequenced from one sample in a study of blood T cell repertoires in COVID-19. Using immunoSEQ multiplex PCR, the repertoire was profiled, and TCRdb retains in-frame clones only, with some absent. The sample lists roughly 290,000 clones; around 88% were seen once. Sequenced: PBMCs or T cells enriched from blood (not recorded which). Source of these receptors: a woman in her 40s who had recovered from COVID-19.

This CDR3 is CASNLRGGGLADTDTQYF. The CDR3 nucleotides read TGTGCCAGCAACCTCCGAGGTGGGGGACTAGCGGACACAGATACGCAGTATTTT. The V and J genes are TRBV7-8 and TRBJ2-3; 11 bases align to TRBD2. CDR3 length: 18 amino acids. Trimming cost V 7 bases and J 2 bases; bases outside gene matches: 14. Germline CDR1 reads SGHVS; CDR2 reads FQNEAQ.

V gene TRBV6-5 combines with J gene TRBJ1-1; tentative D call: TRBD1 (6 bases). Germline CDR1 and CDR2: MNHEY and SVGAGI. The CDR3 is 13 residues long. Trimming pared 2 bases from V and 3 bases from J, leaving 7 bases between. As DNA, the CDR3 is TGTGCCAGCAGTTACACAGGGTACACTGAAGCTTTCTTT. Protein product: CASSYTGYTEAFF.

This chain joins TRBV5-8 and TRBJ2-2, with TRBD2 matching over 12 bases. This CDR3 has 18 residues. The germline CDR1 and CDR2 sequences are SGHTS and YDEGEE. The J segment lost 2 bases and the V segment lost 4 bases, leaving 9 bases of the junction unmatched. The CDR3 DNA is TGTGCCAGCAGCCCGGGGACTAGCGGGCGAACTAACACCGGGGAGCTGTTTTTT. Its protein is CASSPGTSGRTNTGELFF.

The rearrangement joins TRBV7-2 to TRBJ2-7; TRBD1 matches 9 bases. V trimming: 5 bases; J trimming: 5 bases; junction bases outside the gene matches: 7. Germline assignment: CDR1 SGHTA and CDR2 FQGNSA. CDR3 length: 14 residues. The CDR3 here is CASSIGQGSHEQYF. CDR3 sequence (DNA): TGTGCCAGCAGCATCGGACAGGGGAGCCACGAGCAGTACTTC.

The CDR3 loop is CASSAGTSGRSQYF. CDR3 coding DNA: TGTGCCAGCAGCGCAGGGACTAGCGGGAGAAGTCAGTACTTC. The V gene is TRBV21-1, the J gene TRBJ2-7; the table's D call, TRBD2, was not checked against the DNA. TRBV21-1 is an annotated pseudogene. The CDR3 length is 14 residues.